This T cell receptor beta chain derives from a study of beta chain features in type 1 diabetes. Details on this clone: No antigen is known for it.

Study findings and constraints: Here, the possible influence of HLA type (on TCRB rearrangement) remained unresolved. Shorter templates might be favored by PCR, equally in patients and controls. All four CD4+ subsets from Type 1 diabetes patients carried moderately but significantly shorter TCRB CDR3s. Relative to healthy donors, patients appeared to have naive, central memory and Treg TCRB repertoires that were more similar.

After removal of 3 bases from V and 6 bases from J, the junction contained 9 bases not matched to a gene. The CDR3 is 15 amino acids. Germline V lookup: CDR1 MDHEN, CDR2 SYDVKM. Expressed TCRB transcripts were sequenced because the entire RNA isolate underwent reverse transcription. Generated by immunoSEQ multiplex PCR, the TCRdb table keeps only in-frame clones and is missing some. The top ten hold approximately 0.69% of the sample, which has 150,000 to 190,000 clones, approximately 8.1% seen once. The sequenced material came from central memory CD4+ T cells from blood. The V call is TRBV28, the J call TRBJ2-7; 9 nucleotides match TRBD1. The clonotype was recovered from a man younger than 30 in good health. Here the CDR3 DNA reads TGTGCCAGCAGTTTCCCCGGGACAGGGAGAACCGAGCAGTACTTC. Amino acids: CASSFPGTGRTEQYF. Combining the CDR3 with reference TRBV28 and TRBJ2-7 gives the whole variable domain DVKVTQSSRYLVKRTGEKVFLECVQDMDHENMFWYRQDPGLGLRLIYFSYDVKMKEKGDIPEGYSVSREKKERFSLILESASTNQTSMYLCASSFPGTGRTEQYFGPGTRLTVT.